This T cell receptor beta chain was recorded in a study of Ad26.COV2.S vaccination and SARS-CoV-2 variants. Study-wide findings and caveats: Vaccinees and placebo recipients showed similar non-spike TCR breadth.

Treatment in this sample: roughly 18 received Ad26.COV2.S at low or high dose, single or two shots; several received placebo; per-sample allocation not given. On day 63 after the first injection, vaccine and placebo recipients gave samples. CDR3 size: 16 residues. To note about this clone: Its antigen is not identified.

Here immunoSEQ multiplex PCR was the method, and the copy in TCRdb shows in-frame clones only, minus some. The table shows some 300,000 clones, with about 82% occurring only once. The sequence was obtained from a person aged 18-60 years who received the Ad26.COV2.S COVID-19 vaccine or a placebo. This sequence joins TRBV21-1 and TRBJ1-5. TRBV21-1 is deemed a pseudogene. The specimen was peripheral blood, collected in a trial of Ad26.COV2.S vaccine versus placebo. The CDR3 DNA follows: TGTGCCAGCAGCAAAGAGTCGGTGGCCGTCAATCAGCCCCAGCATTTT. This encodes CASSKESVAVNQPQHF.